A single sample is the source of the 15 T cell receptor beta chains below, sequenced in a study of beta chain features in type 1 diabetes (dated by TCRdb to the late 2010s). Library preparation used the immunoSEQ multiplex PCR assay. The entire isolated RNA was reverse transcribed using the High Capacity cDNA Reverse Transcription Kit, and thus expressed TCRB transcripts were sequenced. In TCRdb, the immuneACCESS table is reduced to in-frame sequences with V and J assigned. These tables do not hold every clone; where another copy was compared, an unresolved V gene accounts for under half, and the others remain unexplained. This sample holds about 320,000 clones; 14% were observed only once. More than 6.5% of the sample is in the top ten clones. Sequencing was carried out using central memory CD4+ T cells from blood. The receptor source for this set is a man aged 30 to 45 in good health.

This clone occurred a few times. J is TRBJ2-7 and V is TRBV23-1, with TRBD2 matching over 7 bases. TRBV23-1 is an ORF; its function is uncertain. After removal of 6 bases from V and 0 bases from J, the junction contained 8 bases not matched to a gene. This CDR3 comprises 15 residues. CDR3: CASSLEAGLSYEQYF. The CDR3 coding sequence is TGCGCCAGCAGCCTGGAAGCGGGGCTCTCCTACGAGCAGTACTTC.

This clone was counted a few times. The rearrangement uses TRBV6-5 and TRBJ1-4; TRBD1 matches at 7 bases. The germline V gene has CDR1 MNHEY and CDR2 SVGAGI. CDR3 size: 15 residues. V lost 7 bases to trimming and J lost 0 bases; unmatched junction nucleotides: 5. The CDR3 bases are TGTGCCAGCAAACCCGACAGGGCAACTAATGAAAAACTGTTTTTT. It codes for CASKPDRATNEKLFF.

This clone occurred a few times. CDR3 amino acids: CASSLTGSNQPQHF. The CDR3 DNA sequence: TGTGCCAGCAGCCTGACGGGTAGCAATCAGCCCCAGCATTTT. The gene calls are TRBV4-2 and TRBJ1-5; D is ambiguous. Germline CDR1 and CDR2: LGHNA and YNFKEQ. This CDR3 has 14 residues. V was clipped by 4 bases and J by 0 bases, with 7 bases between them.

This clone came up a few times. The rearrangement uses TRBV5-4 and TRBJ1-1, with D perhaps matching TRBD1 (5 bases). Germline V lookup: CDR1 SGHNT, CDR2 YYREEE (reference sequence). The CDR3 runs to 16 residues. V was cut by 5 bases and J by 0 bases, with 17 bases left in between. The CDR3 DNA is TGTGCCAGCAGACCCAGGGATGGGGTAGTGAACACTGAAGCTTTCTTT. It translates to CASRPRDGVVNTEAFF.

CDR3 residues: CAMKGVNGETQYF. The CDR3 region has the DNA TGTGCCATGAAGGGCGTAAACGGAGAGACCCAGTACTTC. V is TRBV10-3 and J is TRBJ2-5; D is undetermined. The V and J ends lost 9 bases and 4 bases respectively, with 15 bases between them. The CDR3 extends over 13 amino acids. CDR1 is ENHRY, CDR2 SYGVKD, per germline.

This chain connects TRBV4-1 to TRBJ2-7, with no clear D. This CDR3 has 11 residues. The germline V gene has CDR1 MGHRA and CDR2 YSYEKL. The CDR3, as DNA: TGCGCCAGCAGCCAGGACGACGAGCAGTGCGTC. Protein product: CASSQDDEQCV.

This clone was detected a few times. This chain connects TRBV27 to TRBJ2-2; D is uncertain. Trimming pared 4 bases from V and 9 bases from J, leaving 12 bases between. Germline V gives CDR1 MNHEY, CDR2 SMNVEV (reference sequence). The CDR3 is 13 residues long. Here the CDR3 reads CASSSHPPRELFF. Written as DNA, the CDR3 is TGTGCCAGCAGTTCCCACCCGCCCAGGGAGCTGTTTTTT.

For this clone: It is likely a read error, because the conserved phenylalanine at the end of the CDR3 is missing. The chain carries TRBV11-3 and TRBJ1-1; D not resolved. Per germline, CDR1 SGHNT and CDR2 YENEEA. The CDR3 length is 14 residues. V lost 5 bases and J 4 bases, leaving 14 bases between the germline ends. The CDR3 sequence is CASSRGVLGTEAFS. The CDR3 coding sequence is TGTGCCAGCAGCCGCGGCGTATTGGGCACTGAAGCTTTCTCT.

The CDR3 loop is CASSFPRLGGDTQYF. CDR3 nucleotides: TGTGCCAGCAGCTTTCCGAGACTGGGAGGAGATACGCAGTATTTT. The chain couples TRBV5-6 to TRBJ2-3; possible D gene TRBD2, 6 bases. Germline values: CDR1 SGHDT, CDR2 YYEEEE. V gave up 2 bases and J gave up 5 bases, with 15 bases separating them. CDR3 length: 15 amino acids.

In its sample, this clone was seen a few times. CDR3 DNA sequence: TGTGCCAGCACCGCCGGGACTAGCGGCTACAATGAGCAGTTCTTC. Protein product: CASTAGTSGYNEQFF. The genes are TRBV2 and TRBJ2-1, with 11 bases aligning to TRBD2. The CDR3 extends over 15 amino acids. Germline-derived CDR1 and CDR2 are SNHLY and FYNNEI. J lost 3 bases, V lost 7 bases, and 5 bases had no gene match.

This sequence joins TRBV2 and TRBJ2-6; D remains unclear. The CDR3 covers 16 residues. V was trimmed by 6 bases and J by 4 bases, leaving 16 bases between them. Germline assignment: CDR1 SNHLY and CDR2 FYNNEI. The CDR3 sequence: CASRVIQRPGANVLTF. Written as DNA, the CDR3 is TGTGCCAGCAGGGTGATACAGCGCCCGGGGGCCAACGTCCTGACTTTC.

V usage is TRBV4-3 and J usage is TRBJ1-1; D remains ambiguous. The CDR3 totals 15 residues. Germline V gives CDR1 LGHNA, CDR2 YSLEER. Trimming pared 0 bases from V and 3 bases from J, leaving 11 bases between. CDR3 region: CASSQDFGVDTEAFF. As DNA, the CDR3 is TGCGCCAGCAGCCAAGATTTCGGGGTAGACACTGAAGCTTTCTTT.

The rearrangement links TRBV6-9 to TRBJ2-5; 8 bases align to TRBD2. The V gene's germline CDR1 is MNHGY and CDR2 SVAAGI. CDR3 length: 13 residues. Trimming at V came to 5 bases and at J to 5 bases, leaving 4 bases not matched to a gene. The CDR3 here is CASSSGRRETQYF. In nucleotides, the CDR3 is TGTGCCAGCAGTAGCGGGAGAAGGGAGACCCAGTACTTC.

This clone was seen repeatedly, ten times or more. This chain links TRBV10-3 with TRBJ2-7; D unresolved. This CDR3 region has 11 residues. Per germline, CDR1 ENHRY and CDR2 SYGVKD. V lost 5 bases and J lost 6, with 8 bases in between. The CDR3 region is CAISSGREQYV. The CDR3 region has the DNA TGTGCCATCAGTTCCGGGCGCGAGCAGTACGTC.

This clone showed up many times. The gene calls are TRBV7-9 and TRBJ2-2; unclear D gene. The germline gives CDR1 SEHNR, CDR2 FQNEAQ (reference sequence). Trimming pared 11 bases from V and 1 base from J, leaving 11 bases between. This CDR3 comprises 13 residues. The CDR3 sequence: CAGRRQNTGELFF. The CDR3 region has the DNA TGTGCCGGACGAAGACAGAACACCGGGGAGCTGTTTTTT.